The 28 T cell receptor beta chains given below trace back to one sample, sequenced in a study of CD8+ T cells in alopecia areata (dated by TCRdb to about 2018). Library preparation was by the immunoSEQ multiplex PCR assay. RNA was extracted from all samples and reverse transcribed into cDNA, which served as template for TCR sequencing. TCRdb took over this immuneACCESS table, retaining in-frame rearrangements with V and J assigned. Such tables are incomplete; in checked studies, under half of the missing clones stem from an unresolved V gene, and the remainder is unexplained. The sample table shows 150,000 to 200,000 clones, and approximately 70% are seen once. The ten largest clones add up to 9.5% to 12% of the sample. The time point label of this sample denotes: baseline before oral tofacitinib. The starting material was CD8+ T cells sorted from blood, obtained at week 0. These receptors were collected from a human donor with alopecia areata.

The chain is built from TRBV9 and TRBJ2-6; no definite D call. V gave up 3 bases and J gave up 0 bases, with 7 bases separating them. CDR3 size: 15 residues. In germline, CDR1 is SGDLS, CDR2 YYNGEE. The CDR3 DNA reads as TGTGCCAGCAGCGACCACAGCTCTGGGGCCAACGTCCTGACTTTC. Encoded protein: CASSDHSSGANVLTF.

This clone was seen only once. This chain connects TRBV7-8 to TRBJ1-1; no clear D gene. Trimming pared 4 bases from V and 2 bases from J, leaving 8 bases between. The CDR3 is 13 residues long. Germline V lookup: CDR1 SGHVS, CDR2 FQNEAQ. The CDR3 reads CASSSPGNTEAFF. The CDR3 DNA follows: TGTGCCAGCAGCTCACCAGGTAACACTGAAGCTTTCTTT.

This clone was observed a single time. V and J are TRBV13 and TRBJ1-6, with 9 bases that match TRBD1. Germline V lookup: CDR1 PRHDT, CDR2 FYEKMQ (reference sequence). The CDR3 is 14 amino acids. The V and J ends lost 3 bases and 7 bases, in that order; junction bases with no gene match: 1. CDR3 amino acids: CASSLGTGNSPLHF. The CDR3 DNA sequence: TGTGCCAGCAGCTTGGGGACAGGGAATTCACCCCTCCACTTT.

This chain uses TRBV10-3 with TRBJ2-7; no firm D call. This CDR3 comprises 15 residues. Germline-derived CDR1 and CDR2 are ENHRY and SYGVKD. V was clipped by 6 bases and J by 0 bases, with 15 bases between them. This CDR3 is CAISAGQLSSYEQYF. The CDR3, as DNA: TGTGCCATCAGCGCAGGTCAACTTAGCTCCTACGAGCAGTACTTC.

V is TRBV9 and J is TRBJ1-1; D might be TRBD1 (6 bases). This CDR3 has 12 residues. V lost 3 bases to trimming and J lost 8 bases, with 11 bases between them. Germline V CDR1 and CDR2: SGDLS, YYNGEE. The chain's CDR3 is CASSAYRDEAFF. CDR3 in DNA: TGTGCCAGCAGCGCATACAGGGACGAAGCTTTCTTT.

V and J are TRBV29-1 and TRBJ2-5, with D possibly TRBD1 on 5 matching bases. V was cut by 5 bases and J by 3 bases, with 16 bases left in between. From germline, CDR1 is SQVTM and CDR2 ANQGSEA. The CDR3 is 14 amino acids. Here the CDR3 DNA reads TGCAGCGTTTTTAAAAGGGGCGCCGAAGAGACCCAGTACTTC. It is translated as CSVFKRGAEETQYF.

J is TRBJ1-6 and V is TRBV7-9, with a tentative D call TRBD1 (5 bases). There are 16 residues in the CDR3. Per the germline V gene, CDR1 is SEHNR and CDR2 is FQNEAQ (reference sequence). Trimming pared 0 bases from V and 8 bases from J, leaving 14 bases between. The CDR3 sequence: CASSLALQERDSPLHF. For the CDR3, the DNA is TGTGCCAGCAGCTTAGCCCTACAGGAGCGGGATTCACCCCTCCACTTT.

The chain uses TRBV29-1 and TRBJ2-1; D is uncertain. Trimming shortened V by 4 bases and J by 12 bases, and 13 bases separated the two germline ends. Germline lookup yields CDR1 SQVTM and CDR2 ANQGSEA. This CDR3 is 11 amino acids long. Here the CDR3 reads CSVGGTEMQFF. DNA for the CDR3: TGCAGCGTTGGTGGAACAGAGATGCAGTTCTTC.

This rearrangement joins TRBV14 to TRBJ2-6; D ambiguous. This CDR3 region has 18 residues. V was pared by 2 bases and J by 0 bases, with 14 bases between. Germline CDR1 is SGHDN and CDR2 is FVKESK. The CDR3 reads CASSQSPFPFSGANVLTF. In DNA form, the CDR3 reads TGTGCCAGCAGCCAATCCCCTTTCCCTTTCTCTGGGGCCAACGTCCTGACTTTC.

The CDR3 protein is CASSAEGPGQGNTGELFF. CDR3 nucleotide sequence: TGTGCCAGCAGCGCGGAAGGGCCGGGACAGGGGAACACCGGGGAGCTGTTTTTT. V usage is TRBV7-9 and J usage is TRBJ2-2; 9 bases are a match to TRBD1. Germline V gene lookup returns CDR1 SEHNR and CDR2 FQNEAQ (reference sequence). This CDR3 region has 18 residues. Losses at the gene ends were 5 bases for V and 1 base for J; bases not matched to a gene: 11.

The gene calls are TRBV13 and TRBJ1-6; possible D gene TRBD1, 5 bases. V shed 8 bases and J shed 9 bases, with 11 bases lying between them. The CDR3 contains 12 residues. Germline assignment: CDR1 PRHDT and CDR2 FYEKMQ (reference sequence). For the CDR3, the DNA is TGTGCCAGCGGGCCAGGGAGTTCACCCCTCCACTTT. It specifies CASGPGSSPLHF.

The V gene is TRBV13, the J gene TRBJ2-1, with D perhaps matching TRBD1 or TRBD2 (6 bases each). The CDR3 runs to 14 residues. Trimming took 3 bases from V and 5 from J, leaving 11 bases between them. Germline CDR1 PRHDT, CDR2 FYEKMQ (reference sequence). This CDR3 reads CASSLEGHHNEQFF. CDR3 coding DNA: TGTGCCAGCAGCTTGGAGGGACACCACAATGAGCAGTTCTTC.

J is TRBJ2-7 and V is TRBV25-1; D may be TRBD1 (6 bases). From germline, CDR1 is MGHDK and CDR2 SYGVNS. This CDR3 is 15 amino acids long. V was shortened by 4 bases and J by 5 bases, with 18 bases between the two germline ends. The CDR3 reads CASSAGHNSPHEQYF. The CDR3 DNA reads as TGTGCCAGCAGTGCGGGACACAATTCACCCCACGAGCAGTACTTC.

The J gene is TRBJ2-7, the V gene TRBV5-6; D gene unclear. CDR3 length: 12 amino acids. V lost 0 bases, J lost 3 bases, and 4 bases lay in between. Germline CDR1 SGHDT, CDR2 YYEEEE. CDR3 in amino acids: CASSLGIYEQYF. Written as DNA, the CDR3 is TGTGCCAGCAGCTTGGGAATCTACGAGCAGTACTTC.

In DNA form, the CDR3 reads TGTGCCAGCAGCCCGACAGGGATCTACGAGCAGTACTTC. It specifies CASSPTGIYEQYF. The rearrangement links TRBV6-6 to TRBJ2-7; 7 nucleotides line up with TRBD1. V lost 6 bases to trimming and J lost 3 bases; unmatched junction nucleotides: 5. Germline V CDR1 and CDR2: MNHNY, SVGAGI (reference sequence). The CDR3 spans 13 residues.

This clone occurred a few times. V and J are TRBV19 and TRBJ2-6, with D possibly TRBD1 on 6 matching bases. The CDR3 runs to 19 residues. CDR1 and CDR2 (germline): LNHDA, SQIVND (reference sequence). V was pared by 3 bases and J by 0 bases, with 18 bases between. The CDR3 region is CASSMGLLGQLSGANVLTF. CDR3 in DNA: TGTGCCAGTAGTATGGGGCTTTTGGGACAACTCTCTGGGGCCAACGTCCTGACTTTC.

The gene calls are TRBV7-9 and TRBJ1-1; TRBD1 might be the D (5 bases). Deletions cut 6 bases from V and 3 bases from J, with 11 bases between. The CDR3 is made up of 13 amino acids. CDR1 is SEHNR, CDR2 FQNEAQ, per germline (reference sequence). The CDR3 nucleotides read TGTGCCAGCAGTCACTCGGGGGACACTGAAGCTTTCTTT. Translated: CASSHSGDTEAFF. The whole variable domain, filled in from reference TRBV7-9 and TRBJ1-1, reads DTGVSQNPRHKITKRGQNVTFRCDPISEHNRLYWYRQTLGQGPEFLTYFQNEAQLEKSRLLSDRFSAERPKGSFSTLEIQRTEQGDSAMYLCASSHSGDTEAFFGQGTRLTVV.

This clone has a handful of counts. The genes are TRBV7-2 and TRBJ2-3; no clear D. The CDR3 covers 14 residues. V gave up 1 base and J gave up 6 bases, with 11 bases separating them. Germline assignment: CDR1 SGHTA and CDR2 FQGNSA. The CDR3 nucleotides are TGTGCCAGCAGCTTAGTTCTTCCCCCCGATACGCAGTATTTT. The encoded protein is CASSLVLPPDTQYF.

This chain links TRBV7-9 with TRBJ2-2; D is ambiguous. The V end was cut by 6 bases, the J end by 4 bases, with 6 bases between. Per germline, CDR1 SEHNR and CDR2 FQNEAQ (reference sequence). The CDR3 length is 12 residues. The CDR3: CASRLSTGELFF. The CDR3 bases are TGTGCCAGCAGACTTAGCACCGGGGAGCTGTTTTTT.

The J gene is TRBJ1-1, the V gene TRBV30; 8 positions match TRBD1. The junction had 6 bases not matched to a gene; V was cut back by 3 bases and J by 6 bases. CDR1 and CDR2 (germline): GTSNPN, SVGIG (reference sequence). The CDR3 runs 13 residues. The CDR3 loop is CAWSTGGSSEAFF. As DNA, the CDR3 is TGTGCCTGGAGCACAGGGGGTTCTTCTGAAGCTTTCTTT.

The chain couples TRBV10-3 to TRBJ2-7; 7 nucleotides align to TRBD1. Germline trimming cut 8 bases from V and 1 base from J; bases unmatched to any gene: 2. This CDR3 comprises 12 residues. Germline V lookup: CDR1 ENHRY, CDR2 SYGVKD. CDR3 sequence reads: CAIGTESYEQYF. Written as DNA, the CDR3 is TGTGCCATCGGGACAGAATCCTACGAGCAGTACTTC.

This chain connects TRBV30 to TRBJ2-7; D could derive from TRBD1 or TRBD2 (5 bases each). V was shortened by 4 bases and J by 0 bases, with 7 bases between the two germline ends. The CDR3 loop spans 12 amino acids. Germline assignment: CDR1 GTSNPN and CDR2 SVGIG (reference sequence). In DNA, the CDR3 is TGTGCCTGGAAGGGGAGCTCCTACGAGCAGTACTTC. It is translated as CAWKGSSYEQYF.

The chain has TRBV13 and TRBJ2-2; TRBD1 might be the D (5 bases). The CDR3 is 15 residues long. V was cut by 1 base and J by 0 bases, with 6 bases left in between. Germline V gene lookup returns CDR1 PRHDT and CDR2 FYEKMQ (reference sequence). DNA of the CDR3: TGTGCCAGCAGCTTAGCAGGGCCGAACACCGGGGAGCTGTTTTTT. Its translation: CASSLAGPNTGELFF.

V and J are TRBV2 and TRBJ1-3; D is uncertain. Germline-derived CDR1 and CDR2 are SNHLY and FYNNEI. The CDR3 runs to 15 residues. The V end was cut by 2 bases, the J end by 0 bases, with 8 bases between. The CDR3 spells CASSEFPNSGNTIYF. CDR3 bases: TGTGCCAGCAGTGAATTCCCGAACTCTGGAAACACCATATATTTT. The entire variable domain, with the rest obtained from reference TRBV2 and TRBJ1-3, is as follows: EPEVTQTPSHQVTQMGQEVILRCVPISNHLYFYWYRQILGQKVEFLVSFYNNEISEKSEIFDDQFSVERPDGSNFTLKIRSTKLEDSAMYFCASSEFPNSGNTIYFGEGSWLTVV.

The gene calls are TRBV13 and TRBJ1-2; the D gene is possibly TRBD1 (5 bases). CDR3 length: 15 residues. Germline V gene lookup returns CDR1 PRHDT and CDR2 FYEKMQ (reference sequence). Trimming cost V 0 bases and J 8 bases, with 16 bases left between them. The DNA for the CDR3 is TGTGCCAGCAGCTTAGGGCGGGACGCCTCCCGGGGCTACACCTTC. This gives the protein CASSLGRDASRGYTF.

The CDR3 region has the DNA TGCAGCGCAAACGACAGGGTCGATGAGCAGTTCTTC. Translation gives CSANDRVDEQFF. J is TRBJ2-1 and V is TRBV29-1; 7 nucleotides align to TRBD1. Germline V gives CDR1 SQVTM, CDR2 ANQGSEA. J was trimmed by 8 bases and V by 7 bases; bases with no gene match: 8. The CDR3 length is 12 residues.

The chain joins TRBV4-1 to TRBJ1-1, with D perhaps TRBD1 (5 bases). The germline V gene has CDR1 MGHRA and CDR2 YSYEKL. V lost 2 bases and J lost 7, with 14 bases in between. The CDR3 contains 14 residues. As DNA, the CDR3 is TGCGCCAGCAGCCAATTGGCTGGGGCGGGTGAAGCTTTCTTT. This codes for CASSQLAGAGEAFF.

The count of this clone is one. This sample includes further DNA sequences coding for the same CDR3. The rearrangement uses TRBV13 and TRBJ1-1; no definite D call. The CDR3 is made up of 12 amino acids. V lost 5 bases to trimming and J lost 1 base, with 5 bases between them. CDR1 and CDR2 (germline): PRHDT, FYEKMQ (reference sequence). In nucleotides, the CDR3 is TGTGCCAGCAGCCTCACGAACACTGAAGCTTTCTTT. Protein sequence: CASSLTNTEAFF. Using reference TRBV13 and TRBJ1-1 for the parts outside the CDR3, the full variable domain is AAGVIQSPRHLIKEKRETATLKCYPIPRHDTVYWYQQGPGQDPQFLISFYEKMQSDKGSIPDRFSAQQFSDYHSELNMSSLELGDSALYFCASSLTNTEAFFGQGTRLTVV.